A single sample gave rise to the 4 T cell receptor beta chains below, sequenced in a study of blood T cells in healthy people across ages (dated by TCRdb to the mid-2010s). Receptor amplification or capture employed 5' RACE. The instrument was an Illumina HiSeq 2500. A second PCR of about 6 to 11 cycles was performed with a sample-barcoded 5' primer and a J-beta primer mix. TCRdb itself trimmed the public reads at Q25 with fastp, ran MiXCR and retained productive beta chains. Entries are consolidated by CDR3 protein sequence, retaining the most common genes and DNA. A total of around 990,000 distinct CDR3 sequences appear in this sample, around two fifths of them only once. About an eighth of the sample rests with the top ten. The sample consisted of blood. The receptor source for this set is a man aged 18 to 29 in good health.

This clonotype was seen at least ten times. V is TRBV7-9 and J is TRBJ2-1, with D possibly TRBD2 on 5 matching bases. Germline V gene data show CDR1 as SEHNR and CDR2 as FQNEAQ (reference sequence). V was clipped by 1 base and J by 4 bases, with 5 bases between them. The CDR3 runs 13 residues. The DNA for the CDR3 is TGTGCCAGCAGCTTAGTAGCGTACAATGAGCAGTTCTTC. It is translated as CASSLVAYNEQFF.

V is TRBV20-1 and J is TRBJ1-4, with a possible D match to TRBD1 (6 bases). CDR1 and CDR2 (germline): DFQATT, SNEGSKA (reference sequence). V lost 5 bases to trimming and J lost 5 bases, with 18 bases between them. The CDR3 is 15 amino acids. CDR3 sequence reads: CSAPPTGQSNEKLFF. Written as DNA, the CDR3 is TGCAGTGCTCCGCCGACTGGACAGTCGAATGAAAAACTGTTTTTT.

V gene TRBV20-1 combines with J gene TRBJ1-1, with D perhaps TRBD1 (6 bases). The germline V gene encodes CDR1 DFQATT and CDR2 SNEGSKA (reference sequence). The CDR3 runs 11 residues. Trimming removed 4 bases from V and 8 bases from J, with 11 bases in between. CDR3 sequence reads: CSANRAAEAFF. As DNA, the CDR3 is TGCAGTGCTAACAGGGCCGCCGAAGCTTTCTTT.

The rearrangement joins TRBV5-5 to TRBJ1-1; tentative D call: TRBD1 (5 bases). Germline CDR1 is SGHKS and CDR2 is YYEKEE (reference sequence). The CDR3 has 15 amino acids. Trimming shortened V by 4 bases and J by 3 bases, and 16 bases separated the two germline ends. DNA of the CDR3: TGTGCCAGCAGCCCCGGGGCGAGCCGGGACACTGAAGCTTTCTTT. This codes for CASSPGASRDTEAFF.